Presented here are 32 T cell receptor beta chains from one specimen sequenced in a study of T cells in Graves' hyperthyroidism and ophthalmopathy. Authors of the study amplified TCR beta CDR3 regions from RNA transcripts. The primer set for the first-round RT-PCR of the TCR CDR3 was HTBI. One entry per CDR3 protein, called by TCRdb with MiXCR from the multiplex PCR reads. The top ten clones hold 34% of a sample with around 340,000 distinct CDR3 sequences, approximately 18% of them seen once. The sequenced sample consisted of blood. The receptor source for this set is a woman aged 25 to 39 with Graves' hyperthyroidism that later progressed to Graves' ophthalmopathy.

This clonotype was picked up many times. V gene TRBV7-9 combines with J gene TRBJ2-7; D remains ambiguous. Germline CDR1 is SEHNR and CDR2 is FQNEAQ (reference sequence). The V gene lost 1 base and the J gene lost 0 bases, with 7 bases spanning the gap. The CDR3 spans 14 residues. CDR3 loop: CASSLGLNSYEQYF. The CDR3, as DNA: TGTGCCAGCAGCTTAGGTCTCAACTCCTACGAGCAGTACTTC.

This clonotype was seen many times. The chain recombines TRBV7-9 with TRBJ2-2; perhaps TRBD2 as D (5 bases). The CDR3 loop spans 15 amino acids. From germline, CDR1 is SEHNR and CDR2 FQNEAQ (reference sequence). V lost 1 base to trimming and J lost 4 bases, with 10 bases between them. The CDR3 region has the DNA TGTGCCAGCAGCTTAGGTGGAGGAGTCACCGGGGAGCTGTTTTTT. Translating it yields CASSLGGGVTGELFF.

The table lists this clonotype with many counts. The chain is built from TRBV13 and TRBJ2-7; 11 bases are a match to TRBD2. The CDR3 is made up of 16 amino acids. Germline CDR1 reads PRHDT; CDR2 reads FYEKMQ (reference sequence). The trim removed 0 bases at V and 2 bases at J, leaving 3 bases unmatched. The CDR3 sequence: CASSLGRGLAAYEQYF. The CDR3 region has the DNA TGTGCCAGCAGCTTAGGGCGGGGACTAGCGGCCTACGAGCAGTACTTC. Full variable domain (remainder filled in from reference TRBV13 and TRBJ2-7): AAGVIQSPRHLIKEKRETATLKCYPIPRHDTVYWYQQGPGQDPQFLISFYEKMQSDKGSIPDRFSAQQFSDYHSELNMSSLELGDSALYFCASSLGRGLAAYEQYFGPGTRLTVT.

The J gene is TRBJ2-5, the V gene TRBV19, with TRBD2 as a possible D gene (5 bases). The CDR3 contains 16 residues. V was cut by 0 bases and J by 1 base, with 12 bases left in between. The germline V gene encodes CDR1 LNHDA and CDR2 SQIVND (reference sequence). The CDR3 nucleotides are TGTGCCAGTAGTATAGAAGGCGGCGGGTTCCAAGAGACCCAGTACTTC. Its translation: CASSIEGGGFQETQYF.

V and J are TRBV14 and TRBJ1-2, with 7 bases aligning to TRBD1. The CDR3 is 13 residues long. Germline V gene lookup returns CDR1 SGHDN and CDR2 FVKESK. J lost 8 bases, V lost 4 bases, and 7 bases had no gene match. CDR3 coding DNA: TGTGCCAGCAGCCTTACACAGGGGAAAGGCTACACCTTC. This codes for CASSLTQGKGYTF.

A few counts support this clonotype. This rearrangement joins TRBV28 to TRBJ1-6, with D possibly being TRBD1 (5 bases). From germline, CDR1 is MDHEN and CDR2 SYDVKM. V was cut by 8 bases and J by 9 bases, with 26 bases left in between. The CDR3 loop spans 17 amino acids. The CDR3 here is CASLSPERTGGRSPLHF. CDR3 sequence (DNA): TGTGCCAGCCTAAGCCCGGAAAGAACAGGAGGTCGTTCACCCCTCCACTTT.

In its sample, this clonotype was seen many times. V and J are TRBV13 and TRBJ2-2; D might be TRBD1 (6 bases). The V gene lost 5 bases and the J gene lost 6 bases, with 13 bases spanning the gap. The CDR3 loop spans 14 amino acids. CDR1 PRHDT and CDR2 FYEKMQ come from the germline V gene (reference sequence). CDR3 sequence (DNA): TGTGCCAGCAGCCCGGGACATTGGGCCGGGGAGCTGTTTTTT. Its protein product is CASSPGHWAGELFF.

The sample holds many counts of this clonotype. V gene TRBV10-2 combines with J gene TRBJ1-1; 10 bases are shared with TRBD1. The CDR3 is made up of 17 amino acids. Trimming removed 2 bases from V and 5 bases from J; junction bases left unmatched: 11. CDR1 and CDR2 from the germline V gene are WSHSY and SAAADI. CDR3 in DNA: TGCGCCAGCAGTGAGAACTGGACAGGGGGAAGTTGGACTGAAGCTTTCTTT. Translated: CASSENWTGGSWTEAFF.

This clonotype was found a few times. The chain joins TRBV12-3 or TRBV12-4 to TRBJ2-2; possible D gene TRBD2, 5 bases. Trimming cost V 6 bases and J 5 bases, with 10 bases left between them. The CDR3 length is 13 residues. The CDR3 nucleotides are TGTGCCAGCAGCGCCACTAGTACCGGGGAGCTGTTTTTT. It is translated as CASSATSTGELFF.

This clonotype was counted many times. This chain uses TRBV24-1 with TRBJ2-1; TRBD1 might be the D (5 bases). Germline CDR1 is KGHDR and CDR2 is SFDVKD. V was clipped by 2 bases and J by 8 bases, with 15 bases between them. The CDR3 is made up of 15 amino acids. The CDR3 reads CATSDSGAGIDEQFF. CDR3 nucleotides: TGTGCCACCAGTGATTCCGGTGCAGGGATCGATGAGCAGTTCTTC.

The chain employs TRBV11-2 and TRBJ2-7; TRBD2 is a possible D gene (6 bases). Germline-derived CDR1 and CDR2 are SGHAT and FQNNGV. The CDR3 consists of 15 residues. Trimming took off 5 bases at V and 2 bases at J, with 16 bases between the two ends. CDR3 nucleotide sequence: TGTGCCAGCAGCCCCGGGGGTACGGGGGCCTACGAGCAGTACTTC. Translation gives CASSPGGTGAYEQYF.

There are many counts of this clonotype. The V call is TRBV25-1, the J call TRBJ1-1, with a tentative D call TRBD1 (5 bases). Germline V CDR1 and CDR2: MGHDK, SYGVNS. This CDR3 is 16 amino acids long. Trimming removed 6 bases from V and 0 bases from J, with 17 bases in between. The CDR3 is CASSGRFGGLNTEAFF. Here the CDR3 DNA reads TGTGCCAGCAGCGGACGATTTGGGGGTCTGAACACTGAAGCTTTCTTT.

The rearrangement uses TRBV19 and TRBJ2-1; 7 bases align to TRBD2. Trimming cost V 5 bases and J 5 bases; bases outside gene matches: 6. The CDR3 contains 14 residues. From germline, CDR1 is LNHDA and CDR2 SQIVND (reference sequence). CDR3 sequence reads: CASSLSGVNNEQFF. The CDR3 DNA reads TGTGCCAGTAGTCTCAGCGGGGTAAACAATGAGCAGTTCTTC.

The chain is built from TRBV28 and TRBJ2-1; D gene unclear. V was clipped by 5 bases and J by 5 bases, with 4 bases between them. This CDR3 is 11 amino acids long. The germline CDR1 and CDR2 sequences are MDHEN and SYDVKM. This CDR3 is CASSVNNEQFF. Written as DNA, the CDR3 is TGTGCCAGCAGTGTAAACAATGAGCAGTTCTTC.

This clonotype has at least ten counts. The chain combines TRBV7-8 with TRBJ2-3; TRBD2 aligns across 8 bases. Trimming cost V 0 bases and J 6 bases; bases outside gene matches: 17. The CDR3 has 19 amino acids. Per the germline V gene, CDR1 is SGHVS and CDR2 is FQNEAQ. CDR3 bases: TGTGCCAGCAGCTTAGCGCGGGTTTCTGGCGGGAGGACCAGGGATACGCAGTATTTT. Translated, it gives CASSLARVSGGRTRDTQYF.

The table lists this clonotype with many counts. Just one base apart from a much larger clone, this may be a read error. This sequence joins TRBV6-5 and TRBJ1-1; the D gene is possibly TRBD1 (5 bases). CDR3 length: 14 amino acids. The V end lost 0 bases, the J end lost 0 bases, and 5 bases lay between the germline ends. Germline lookup yields CDR1 MNHEY and CDR2 SVGAGI. In nucleotides, the CDR3 is TGTGCCAGCAGTTACTCAGGGGTGAACACTGAAGCTTTCTTT. Its protein product is CASSYSGVNTEAFF.

At least ten counts were recorded for this clonotype. The rearrangement joins TRBV5-6 to TRBJ1-6, with D perhaps TRBD1 (5 bases). V lost 1 base and J 3 bases, leaving 11 bases between the germline ends. Germline V gene lookup returns CDR1 SGHDT and CDR2 YYEEEE. The CDR3 extends over 16 amino acids. CDR3 in amino acids: CASSLWGQSYNSPLHF. CDR3 in DNA: TGTGCCAGCAGCTTGTGGGGCCAGAGCTATAATTCACCCCTCCACTTT.

This clonotype was observed many times. The chain recombines TRBV19 with TRBJ2-2, with D tentatively TRBD1 (6 bases). V lost 2 bases and J lost 5, with 12 bases in between. Germline V lookup: CDR1 LNHDA, CDR2 SQIVND (reference sequence). The CDR3 covers 15 residues. In DNA form, the CDR3 reads TGTGCCAGTAGTATAACTTCAGGGGAAACCGGGGAGCTGTTTTTT. Its protein product is CASSITSGETGELFF.

The chain combines TRBV2 with TRBJ2-5; 7 bases align to TRBD2. Germline trimming cut 2 bases from V and 4 bases from J; bases unmatched to any gene: 1. The germline V gene has CDR1 SNHLY and CDR2 FYNNEI. The CDR3 sequence is 13 residues long. The DNA for the CDR3 is TGTGCCAGCAGTGAATGGGGGGGAGAGACCCAGTACTTC. This gives the protein CASSEWGGETQYF.

This clonotype has ten or more counts. The J gene is TRBJ2-7, the V gene TRBV29-1; 9 bases match TRBD1. Germline CDR1 and CDR2: SQVTM and ANQGSEA. The CDR3 spans 15 residues. J lost 5 bases, V lost 0 bases, and 8 bases had no gene match. In DNA, the CDR3 is TGCAGCGTTGAAGAGCACAGGGGGCGCATCAACGAGCAGTACTTC. Protein product: CSVEEHRGRINEQYF.

This clonotype was seen a few times. CDR3 amino acids: CASSLVGGVKGYYGYTF. The CDR3 bases are TGTGCCAGCAGCTTAGTAGGGGGAGTAAAGGGGTACTATGGCTACACCTTC. The chain carries TRBV11-2 and TRBJ1-2; weak D call: TRBD1 (6 bases). Trimming removed 1 base at V and 3 bases at J, with 18 bases between. CDR1 SGHAT and CDR2 FQNNGV come from the germline V gene. The CDR3 covers 17 residues.

This clonotype was counted ten times or more. This chain uses TRBV6-2 or TRBV6-3 with TRBJ1-1; TRBD1 agrees at 7 bases. Germline trimming cut 5 bases from V and 3 bases from J; bases unmatched to any gene: 6. Per the germline V gene, CDR1 is MNHEY and CDR2 is SVGEGT. The length of the CDR3 is 14 residues. Here the CDR3 DNA reads TGTGCCAGCAGTACGCGACAGGGTGACACTGAAGCTTTCTTT. It yields the protein CASSTRQGDTEAFF.

This clonotype was picked up one time. This sequence may be a read error, since a much larger clone differs from it by one base. The J gene is TRBJ1-1, the V gene TRBV2; TRBD1 agrees at 7 bases. Germline CDR1 is SNHLY and CDR2 is FYNNEI. The CDR3 loop spans 17 amino acids. V lost 5 bases to trimming and J lost 5 bases; unmatched junction nucleotides: 17. CDR3 sequence (DNA): TGTGCCAGCAGTTCTGCGCAGGGGGTATGGTTATGGACTGAAGCTTTCTTT. Protein product: CASSSAQGVWLWTEAFF.

This clonotype was picked up many times. The chain recombines TRBV29-1 with TRBJ1-1; tentatively, D is TRBD1 (6 bases). The CDR3 is 15 amino acids. V lost 4 bases and J lost 6, with 21 bases in between. CDR1 is SQVTM, CDR2 ANQGSEA, per germline. CDR3 region: CSVVPTAPGGPEAFF. The CDR3 bases are TGCAGCGTTGTACCAACGGCGCCTGGGGGGCCTGAAGCTTTCTTT.

This clonotype was observed many times. The rearrangement joins TRBV7-8 to TRBJ1-6; no clear D gene. The CDR3 is 15 residues long. V was pared by 5 bases and J by 3 bases, with 11 bases between. Germline loops: CDR1 SGHVS, CDR2 FQNEAQ. The CDR3 sequence is CASSRLDSYNSPLHF. The CDR3 DNA reads TGTGCCAGCAGCCGACTTGATAGCTATAATTCACCCCTCCACTTT.

This clonotype was recorded only once. This may stem from a read error, because a much larger clone lies one nucleotide away. The chain is built from TRBV5-1 and TRBJ2-1; 12 bases map to TRBD2. Germline CDR1 reads SGHRS; CDR2 reads YFSETQ. V trimming: 0 bases; J trimming: 7 bases; junction bases outside the gene matches: 2. The CDR3 length is 15 residues. The CDR3 spells CASSLAGTSGNEQFF. CDR3 nucleotides: TGCGCCAGCAGCTTGGCCGGGACTAGCGGGAATGAGCAGTTCTTC.

There are many counts of this clonotype. V usage is TRBV10-2 and J usage is TRBJ2-5, with D possibly matching TRBD1 (5 bases). The V gene lost 9 bases and the J gene lost 4 bases, with 21 bases spanning the gap. Per the germline V gene, CDR1 is WSHSY and CDR2 is SAAADI. This CDR3 comprises 15 residues. CDR3: CASSKSQGRSETQYF. DNA for the CDR3: TGCGCCAGTTCTAAATCTCAGGGTCGATCAGAGACCCAGTACTTC.

This clonotype turned up a few times. The chain links TRBV24-1 to TRBJ1-1, with D unresolved. Trimming left V 6 bases short and J 0 bases short, with 7 bases between. Germline V gene data show CDR1 as KGHDR and CDR2 as SFDVKD. The CDR3 extends over 13 amino acids. DNA for the CDR3: TGTGCCACCAGTCTGGGAATGAACACTGAAGCTTTCTTT. Its translation: CATSLGMNTEAFF.

This clonotype was recorded at least ten times. J is TRBJ2-1 and V is TRBV29-1, with 14 bases that match TRBD2. The CDR3 loop spans 18 amino acids. Germline V gene data show CDR1 as SQVTM and CDR2 as ANQGSEA. Germline trimming cut 6 bases from V and 0 bases from J; bases unmatched to any gene: 10. The CDR3 sequence: CSVTYRLAGGLSYNEQFF. For the CDR3, the DNA is TGCAGCGTCACCTACCGACTAGCGGGGGGGCTCTCCTACAATGAGCAGTTCTTC.

The chain recombines TRBV28 with TRBJ1-2; 7 nucleotides agree with TRBD1. Germline V gives CDR1 MDHEN, CDR2 SYDVKM. This CDR3 comprises 13 residues. V shed 5 bases and J 14 bases; nucleotides not matched to a gene: 14. The DNA of the CDR3 is TGTGCCAGCAGTCTGCGACAGGGCATTTCGTTAACCTTC. It encodes CASSLRQGISLTF.

The genes are TRBV27 and TRBJ2-5; TRBD1 matches 7 bases. This CDR3 has 14 residues. From germline, CDR1 is MNHEY and CDR2 SMNVEV (reference sequence). Trimming removed 6 bases from V and 12 bases from J; junction bases left unmatched: 16. CDR3 protein: CASRREWDSGLEYF. DNA of the CDR3: TGTGCCAGCAGGCGAGAGTGGGACAGCGGTTTGGAGTACTTC.

This clonotype was seen at least ten times. The chain carries TRBV28 and TRBJ2-3; the match to TRBD2 covers 10 bases. J was trimmed by 6 bases and V by 4 bases; bases with no gene match: 13. Germline CDR1 MDHEN, CDR2 SYDVKM. There are 17 residues in the CDR3. CDR3 nucleotides: TGTGCCAGCAGTTCCAAATTTCTAGCGGGAGTCGAGGATACGCAGTATTTT. Its protein product is CASSSKFLAGVEDTQYF.